The next 9 T cell receptor beta chains were all read from a single sample in a study of CD8 T cells in Susac syndrome. With random hexamers, about 0.45 to 1 ug RNA was reverse transcribed. In TCRdb, the immunoSEQ multiplex PCR reads were re-called with MiXCR into one record per CDR3 protein. The repertoire consists of 160,000 or so distinct CDR3 sequences, with roughly 95% occurring once and the leading ten covering 0.075% to 0.095%. Sequencing was carried out using CD4+ T cells from PBMCs. The receptors here all came from a human donor with multiple sclerosis.

The rearrangement uses TRBV2 and TRBJ1-2; D uncertain. The ends were cut back, 3 bases at V and 3 bases at J, with 5 bases in the middle. The germline CDR1 and CDR2 sequences are SNHLY and FYNNEI. The CDR3 covers 12 residues. CDR3 nucleotides: TGTGCCAGCAGTGAGGGAGACTATGGCTACACCTTC. Translated: CASSEGDYGYTF.

V gene TRBV30 combines with J gene TRBJ1-3; 8 nucleotides agree with TRBD1. The germline V gene encodes CDR1 GTSNPN and CDR2 SVGIG (reference sequence). The CDR3 has 15 amino acids. J was trimmed by 4 bases and V by 3 bases; bases with no gene match: 8. The CDR3 is CAWRPGGAAGNTIYF. Here the CDR3 DNA reads TGTGCCTGGAGGCCAGGGGGCGCAGCGGGAAACACCATATATTTT.

The chain recombines TRBV20-1 with TRBJ2-1; 7 bases are a match to TRBD2. CDR3 length equals 16 residues. The germline gives CDR1 DFQATT, CDR2 SNEGSKA (reference sequence). V lost 5 bases to trimming and J lost 5 bases; unmatched junction nucleotides: 15. The CDR3 protein is CSARSPRTSFDNEQFF. The CDR3 nucleotides are TGCAGTGCTCGATCCCCGAGGACTAGTTTCGACAATGAGCAGTTCTTC.

This chain links TRBV7-2 with TRBJ1-5; a weak D match, TRBD1 (5 bases). The CDR3 length is 13 residues. Trimming stripped 4 bases from V and 7 bases from J, with 11 bases between. The V gene's germline CDR1 is SGHTA and CDR2 FQGNSA. The CDR3 is CASSSTVAQPQHF. The DNA for the CDR3 is TGTGCCAGCAGCTCGACAGTGGCGCAGCCCCAGCATTTT.

V is TRBV15 and J is TRBJ2-3; D unresolved. With 3 bases removed from V and 6 bases from J, the gap between germline ends came to 16 bases. The CDR3 runs to 15 residues. CDR1 is LNHNV and CDR2 is YYDKDF in the germline V gene (reference sequence). CDR3 nucleotide sequence: TGTGCCACCAGCAGCGAATCCACAGCAGTTGATACGCAGTATTTT. This codes for CATSSESTAVDTQYF.

The chain combines TRBV6-9 with TRBJ2-7; 7 bases map to TRBD1. The V segment lost 5 bases and the J segment 2 bases; nucleotides outside the gene matches: 12. This CDR3 has 16 amino acids. CDR1 is MNHGY, CDR2 SVAAGI, per germline. The CDR3 loop reads CASSNHRDSPTYEQYF. CDR3 sequence (DNA): TGTGCCAGCAGTAATCACCGGGACAGTCCGACCTACGAGCAGTACTTC.

This chain uses TRBV5-1 with TRBJ1-1; TRBD1 aligns across 8 bases. CDR3 length: 14 amino acids. Germline V gene data show CDR1 as SGHRS and CDR2 as YFSETQ. The junction had 8 bases not matched to a gene; V was cut back by 7 bases and J by 3 bases. CDR3 bases: TGCGCCAGCGGACAGGGTGTTGGGGACACTGAAGCTTTCTTT. This codes for CASGQGVGDTEAFF.

The V call is TRBV9, the J call TRBJ2-1; D uncertain. The germline V gene encodes CDR1 SGDLS and CDR2 YYNGEE. V gave up 4 bases and J gave up 1 base, with 12 bases separating them. CDR3 length: 15 amino acids. The CDR3 coding sequence is TGTGCCAGCAGCCTATCTGGCGGATCCTACAATGAGCAGTTCTTC. It encodes CASSLSGGSYNEQFF.

The chain links TRBV24-1 to TRBJ2-1; TRBD1 aligns across 9 bases. Germline V gives CDR1 KGHDR, CDR2 SFDVKD. After removal of 3 bases from V and 6 bases from J, the junction contained 5 bases not matched to a gene. CDR3 length: 15 amino acids. The CDR3 nucleotides are TGTGCCACCAGTGATGCCGGGACAGGGCGCAATGAGCAGTTCTTC. It yields the protein CATSDAGTGRNEQFF.